This passage covers 24 T cell receptor beta chains from one sample sequenced in a study of cytomegalovirus exposure and HLA in healthy donors. The table came from immunoSEQ multiplex PCR; TCRdb's copy has only in-frame clones and leaves some out. The data hold 130,000 or so clones, with about 90% observed a single time. Sequenced sample: PBMCs. The source is a woman aged 25-40 years in good health and CMV-seropositive.

The rearrangement links TRBV27 to TRBJ1-5; 8 bases line up with TRBD1. The V segment lost 5 bases and the J segment 1 base; nucleotides outside the gene matches: 1. CDR1 is MNHEY and CDR2 is SMNVEV in the germline V gene (reference sequence). The CDR3 totals 14 residues. This CDR3 reads CASSTGGSNQPQHF. The CDR3 nucleotides read TGTGCCAGCAGTACAGGGGGAAGCAATCAGCCCCAGCATTTT.

This clone was detected only a few times. The CDR3 reads CATSRDPGQGSPLHF. CDR3 nucleotides: TGTGCCACCAGCAGGGATCCGGGACAGGGTTCACCCCTCCACTTT. The rearrangement uses TRBV15 and TRBJ1-6, with 9 nucleotides matching TRBD1. This CDR3 comprises 15 residues. After removal of 3 bases from V and 9 bases from J, the junction contained 6 bases not matched to a gene. Germline loops: CDR1 LNHNV, CDR2 YYDKDF (reference sequence).

The chain links TRBV6-5 to TRBJ2-7; D gene ambiguous. V shed 0 bases and J shed 5 bases, with 8 bases lying between them. The CDR3 is 13 residues long. Germline V gene sequence: CDR1 MNHEY, CDR2 SVGAGI. The CDR3 nucleotides are TGTGCCAGCAGTTACTCGATGATAGACGAGCAGTACTTC. This codes for CASSYSMIDEQYF.

The chain links TRBV5-5 to TRBJ2-7; weak D call: TRBD2 (6 bases). CDR1 and CDR2 from the germline V gene are SGHKS and YYEKEE (reference sequence). The ends were cut back, 3 bases at V and 2 bases at J, with 15 bases in the middle. CDR3 length: 15 amino acids. CDR3 nucleotides: TGTGCCAGCAGCTCCCCGGGTAGCGGAACCTACGAGCAGTACTTC. Translation gives CASSSPGSGTYEQYF.

This chain links TRBV2 with TRBJ2-7; D possibly corresponds to TRBD2 (6 bases). Germline V gene lookup returns CDR1 SNHLY and CDR2 FYNNEI. The V gene lost 10 bases and the J gene lost 3 bases, with 16 bases spanning the gap. The CDR3 consists of 13 residues. CDR3 region: CANAFAGLYEQYF. The CDR3 bases are TGTGCCAACGCTTTTGCGGGACTCTACGAGCAGTACTTC. Combining the CDR3 with reference TRBV2 and TRBJ2-7 gives the whole variable domain EPEVTQTPSHQVTQMGQEVILRCVPISNHLYFYWYRQILGQKVEFLVSFYNNEISEKSEIFDDQFSVERPDGSNFTLKIRSTKLEDSAMYFCANAFAGLYEQYFGPGTRLTVT.

V and J are TRBV28 and TRBJ2-7; D is perhaps TRBD2 (6 bases). With 6 bases removed from V and 0 bases from J, the gap between germline ends came to 15 bases. This CDR3 comprises 15 residues. Germline V gene data show CDR1 as MDHEN and CDR2 as SYDVKM. CDR3 DNA sequence: TGTGCCAGCAGATGGAGTAGCGGCGTCTCCTACGAGCAGTACTTC. Translated, it gives CASRWSSGVSYEQYF.

The chain employs TRBV6-1 and TRBJ2-2; 7 bases are shared with TRBD2. The CDR3 contains 15 residues. In germline, CDR1 is MNHNS, CDR2 SASEGT. V shed 7 bases and J 5 bases; nucleotides not matched to a gene: 10. In DNA form, the CDR3 reads TGTGCCAGCACCGCAAGCGGGGCTGGGACCGGGGAGCTGTTTTTT. It translates to CASTASGAGTGELFF.

As for this clone: At one boundary the junction diverges from the germline segment, which might be a read error. This chain links TRBV25-1 with TRBJ1-4; D is undetermined. Looked up from germline, CDR1 is MGHDK and CDR2 is SYGVNS. CDR3 length: 15 amino acids. CDR3 DNA sequence: TGTGTCAGCAGTGAATCGGAGGGAGGGCGTGAAAAACTGTTTTTT. Encoded protein: CVSSESEGGREKLFF.

This chain connects TRBV5-1 to TRBJ2-3; 12 bases agree with TRBD2. Germline CDR1 and CDR2: SGHRS and YFSETQ. CDR3 length: 17 residues. V lost 4 bases, J lost 4 bases, and 10 bases stayed unmatched. DNA of the CDR3: TGCGCCAGCAGCCCGCCGACTAGCGGGAGTGACGCAGATACGCAGTATTTT. It is translated as CASSPPTSGSDADTQYF.

This clone appeared once. This sequence joins TRBV27 and TRBJ2-7; 13 bases fit TRBD2. The J segment lost 3 bases and the V segment lost 8 bases, leaving 10 bases of the junction unmatched. This CDR3 is 16 amino acids long. CDR1 and CDR2 (germline): MNHEY, SMNVEV (reference sequence). CDR3 loop: CASGSSGLAGFYEQYF. The DNA for the CDR3 is TGTGCCAGCGGGTCGTCGGGACTAGCGGGGTTCTACGAGCAGTACTTC.

The chain recombines TRBV28 with TRBJ2-1, with D uncertain. Germline lookup yields CDR1 MDHEN and CDR2 SYDVKM. The CDR3 runs to 11 residues. Trimming took 4 bases from V and 10 from J, leaving 8 bases between them. The CDR3 here is CASSSPREQFF. In nucleotides, the CDR3 is TGTGCCAGCAGTTCGCCCCGGGAGCAGTTCTTC.

The V call is TRBV5-6, the J call TRBJ2-4; 11 nucleotides align to TRBD2. V was pared by 6 bases and J by 0 bases, with 5 bases of the junction left unmatched. Germline values: CDR1 SGHDT, CDR2 YYEEEE. This CDR3 region has 16 residues. This chain's CDR3 is CASNFGLAGAKNIQYF. CDR3 bases: TGTGCCAGCAACTTCGGACTAGCGGGAGCCAAAAACATTCAGTACTTC.

The rearrangement links TRBV2 to TRBJ2-2, with 7 nucleotides matching TRBD1. CDR3 length: 15 residues. CDR1 is SNHLY and CDR2 is FYNNEI in the germline V gene. With 7 bases clipped from V and 4 bases from J, the junction kept 9 bases outside the gene matches. The CDR3 nucleotides are TGTGCCAGCACCCGAGGAAGACAGGGCACCGGGGAGCTGTTTTTT. As protein: CASTRGRQGTGELFF.

The chain couples TRBV5-1 to TRBJ2-2, with 12 bases fitting TRBD2. Germline V gene lookup returns CDR1 SGHRS and CDR2 YFSETQ. CDR3 length: 17 residues. Losses at the gene ends were 4 bases for V and 8 bases for J; bases not matched to a gene: 12. CDR3 in DNA: TGCGCCAGCAGCAGCGGGACTAGCGGGCTTCGGGCAGGGGAGCTGTTTTTT. Encoded protein: CASSSGTSGLRAGELFF.

V usage is TRBV5-4 and J usage is TRBJ2-2; possible D gene TRBD1, 6 bases. There are 15 residues in the CDR3. From germline, CDR1 is SGHNT and CDR2 YYREEE (reference sequence). V lost 0 bases, J lost 2 bases, and 8 bases lay in between. The DNA of the CDR3 is TGTGCCAGCAGCTTGGGGGGACATAACACCGGGGAGCTGTTTTTT. It encodes CASSLGGHNTGELFF. Together with reference TRBV5-4 and TRBJ2-2, the CDR3 gives the full variable domain: ETGVTQSPTHLIKTRGQQVTLRCSSQSGHNTVSWYQQALGQGPQFIFQYYREEENGRGNFPPRFSGLQFPNYSSELNVNALELDDSALYLCASSLGGHNTGELFFGEGSRLTVL.

The rearrangement links TRBV27 to TRBJ1-5; D may be TRBD1 (5 bases). From germline, CDR1 is MNHEY and CDR2 SMNVEV (reference sequence). The CDR3 is 15 amino acids. Between the trimmed V and J ends, which lost 5 bases and 0 bases, there was a span of 11 bases. The CDR3 loop reads CASSPFGGSNQPQHF. DNA for the CDR3: TGTGCCAGCAGTCCATTCGGGGGTAGCAATCAGCCCCAGCATTTT.

The chain has TRBV10-1 and TRBJ1-6; weak D call: TRBD1 (5 bases). The V gene's germline CDR1 is WNHNN and CDR2 SYGVQD (reference sequence). With 5 bases removed from V and 7 bases from J, the gap between germline ends came to 9 bases. The CDR3 loop spans 13 amino acids. Written as DNA, the CDR3 is TGCGCCAGCAGTCCAGGGCGGAATTCACCCCTCCACTTT. Its protein product is CASSPGRNSPLHF.

This chain connects TRBV7-2 to TRBJ2-2, with unresolved D. CDR1 and CDR2 (germline): SGHTA, FQGNSA. The CDR3 loop spans 14 amino acids. Trimming stripped 0 bases from V and 7 bases from J, with 9 bases between. The CDR3 sequence: CASSLALLSGELFF. CDR3 DNA sequence: TGTGCCAGCAGCTTAGCGCTATTAAGCGGGGAGCTGTTTTTT.

The chain uses TRBV5-4 and TRBJ2-5; D is uncertain. V shed 4 bases and J shed 1 base, with 11 bases lying between them. This CDR3 contains 14 residues. Germline V lookup: CDR1 SGHNT, CDR2 YYREEE (reference sequence). CDR3 amino acids: CASSRKDFQETQYF. CDR3 bases: TGTGCCAGCAGCCGTAAAGACTTCCAAGAGACCCAGTACTTC.

The chain couples TRBV7-9 to TRBJ1-2; 7 nucleotides line up with TRBD1. The germline CDR1 and CDR2 sequences are SEHNR and FQNEAQ (reference sequence). Germline trimming cut 2 bases from V and 4 bases from J; bases unmatched to any gene: 7. The CDR3 covers 15 residues. The CDR3 reads CASSLSGRDSYGYTF. CDR3 DNA: TGTGCCAGCAGCTTAAGCGGCAGGGACAGCTATGGCTACACCTTC. Full variable domain (remainder filled in from reference TRBV7-9 and TRBJ1-2): DTGVSQNPRHKITKRGQNVTFRCDPISEHNRLYWYRQTLGQGPEFLTYFQNEAQLEKSRLLSDRFSAERPKGSFSTLEIQRTEQGDSAMYLCASSLSGRDSYGYTFGSGTRLTVV.

The rearrangement uses TRBV29-1 and TRBJ2-1; a possible D gene is TRBD1 (5 bases). Germline V CDR1 and CDR2: SQVTM, ANQGSEA. The length of the CDR3 is 13 residues. Trimming cost V 3 bases and J 5 bases, with 11 bases left between them. The CDR3 sequence: CSVEFRADNEQFF. The CDR3 coding sequence is TGCAGCGTTGAGTTCAGGGCTGACAATGAGCAGTTCTTC.

V is TRBV11-2 and J is TRBJ1-2; 7 bases line up with TRBD1. The CDR3 covers 16 residues. V trimming: 3 bases; J trimming: 3 bases; junction bases outside the gene matches: 10. Germline V gives CDR1 SGHAT, CDR2 FQNNGV. Written as DNA, the CDR3 is TGTGCCAGCAGCTTTACAGGGGAAATTACTGACTATGGCTACACCTTC. Its translation is CASSFTGEITDYGYTF.

The rearrangement uses TRBV7-9 and TRBJ2-7; a weak D match, TRBD2 (5 bases). The V end lost 2 bases, the J end lost 2 bases, and 7 bases lay between the germline ends. The CDR3 is made up of 13 amino acids. Per germline, CDR1 SEHNR and CDR2 FQNEAQ (reference sequence). The CDR3 spells CASSLSGTYEQYF. In DNA, the CDR3 is TGTGCCAGCAGCTTATCCGGGACCTACGAGCAGTACTTC.

CDR3 protein: CASSLLNRVNYGYTF. As DNA, the CDR3 is TGTGCCAGCAGCTTGTTAAATCGGGTTAACTATGGCTACACCTTC. The chain recombines TRBV5-6 with TRBJ1-2; D not resolved. The CDR3 contains 15 residues. CDR1 SGHDT and CDR2 YYEEEE come from the germline V gene. V shed 1 base and J shed 1 base, with 11 bases lying between them. Using reference TRBV5-6 and TRBJ1-2 for the parts outside the CDR3, the full variable domain is DAGVTQSPTHLIKTRGQQVTLRCSPKSGHDTVSWYQQALGQGPQFIFQYYEEEERQRGNFPDRFSGHQFPNYSSELNVNALLLGDSALYLCASSLLNRVNYGYTFGSGTRLTVV.